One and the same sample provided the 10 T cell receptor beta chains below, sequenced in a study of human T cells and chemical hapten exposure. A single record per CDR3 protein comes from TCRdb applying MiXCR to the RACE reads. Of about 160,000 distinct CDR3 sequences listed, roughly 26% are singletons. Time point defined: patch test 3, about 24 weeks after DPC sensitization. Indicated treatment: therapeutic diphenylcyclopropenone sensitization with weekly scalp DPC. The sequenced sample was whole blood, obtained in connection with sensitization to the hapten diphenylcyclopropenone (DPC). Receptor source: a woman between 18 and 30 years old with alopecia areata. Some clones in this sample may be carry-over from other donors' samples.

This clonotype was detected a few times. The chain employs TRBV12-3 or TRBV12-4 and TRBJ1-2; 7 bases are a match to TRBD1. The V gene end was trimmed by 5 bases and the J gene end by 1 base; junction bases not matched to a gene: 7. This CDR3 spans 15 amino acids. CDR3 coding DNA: TGTGCCAGCAGTCAACGACGGGACAGTAACTATGGCTACACCTTC. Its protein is CASSQRRDSNYGYTF.

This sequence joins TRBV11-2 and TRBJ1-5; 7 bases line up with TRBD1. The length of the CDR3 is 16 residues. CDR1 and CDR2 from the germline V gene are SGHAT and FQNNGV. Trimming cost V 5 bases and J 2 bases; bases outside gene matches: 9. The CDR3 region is CASSPSRGPGNQPQHF. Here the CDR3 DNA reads TGTGCCAGCAGCCCTTCAAGGGGGCCCGGCAATCAGCCCCAGCATTTT.

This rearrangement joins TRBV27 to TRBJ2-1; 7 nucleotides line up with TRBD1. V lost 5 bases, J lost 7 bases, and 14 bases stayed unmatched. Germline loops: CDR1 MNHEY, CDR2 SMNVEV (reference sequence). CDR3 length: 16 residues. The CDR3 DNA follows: TGTGCCAGCAGTGAGGACAGGCCCTATTTTCAAAATGAGCAGTTCTTC. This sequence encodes CASSEDRPYFQNEQFF.

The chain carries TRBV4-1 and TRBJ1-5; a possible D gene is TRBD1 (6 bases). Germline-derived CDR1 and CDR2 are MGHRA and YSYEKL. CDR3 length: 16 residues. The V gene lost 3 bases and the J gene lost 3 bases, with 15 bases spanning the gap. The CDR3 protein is CASSQPGQRANQPQHF. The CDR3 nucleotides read TGCGCCAGCAGCCAGCCGGGACAAAGGGCCAATCAGCCCCAGCATTTT.

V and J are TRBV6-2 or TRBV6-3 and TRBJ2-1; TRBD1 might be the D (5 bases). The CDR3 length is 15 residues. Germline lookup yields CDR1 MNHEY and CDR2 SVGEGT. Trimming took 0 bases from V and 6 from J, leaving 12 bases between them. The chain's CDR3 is CASSYSPQGGNEQFF. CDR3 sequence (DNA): TGTGCCAGCAGTTACTCGCCCCAGGGTGGCAATGAGCAGTTCTTC.

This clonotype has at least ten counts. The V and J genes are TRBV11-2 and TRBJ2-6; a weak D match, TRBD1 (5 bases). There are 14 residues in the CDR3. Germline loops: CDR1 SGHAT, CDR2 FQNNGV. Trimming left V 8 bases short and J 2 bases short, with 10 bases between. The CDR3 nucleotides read TGTGCCAGCGTAGGGGCAGCTGGGGCCAACGTCCTGACTTTC. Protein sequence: CASVGAAGANVLTF.

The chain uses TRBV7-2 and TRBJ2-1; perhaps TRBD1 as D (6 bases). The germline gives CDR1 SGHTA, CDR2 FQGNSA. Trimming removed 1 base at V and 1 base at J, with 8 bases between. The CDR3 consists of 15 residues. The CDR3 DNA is TGTGCCAGCAGCTTAGAGCAGGGGTCCTACAATGAGCAGTTCTTC. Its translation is CASSLEQGSYNEQFF.

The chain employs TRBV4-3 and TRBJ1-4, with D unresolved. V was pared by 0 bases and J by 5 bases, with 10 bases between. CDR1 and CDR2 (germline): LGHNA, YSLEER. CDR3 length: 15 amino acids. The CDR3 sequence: CASSQDRRWNEKLFF. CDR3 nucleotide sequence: TGCGCCAGCAGCCAAGATAGACGGTGGAATGAAAAACTGTTTTTT.

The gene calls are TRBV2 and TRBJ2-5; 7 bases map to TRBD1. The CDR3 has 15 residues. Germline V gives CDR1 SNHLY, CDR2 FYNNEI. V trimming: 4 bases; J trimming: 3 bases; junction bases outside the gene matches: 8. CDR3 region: CASSAPKGGEETQYF. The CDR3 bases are TGTGCCAGCAGTGCCCCCAAAGGGGGCGAAGAGACCCAGTACTTC.

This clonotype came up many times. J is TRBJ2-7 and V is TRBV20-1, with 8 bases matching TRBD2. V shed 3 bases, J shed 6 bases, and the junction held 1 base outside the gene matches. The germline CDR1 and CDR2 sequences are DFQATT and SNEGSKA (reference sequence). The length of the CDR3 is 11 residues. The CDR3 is CSASSGGEQYF. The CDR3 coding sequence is TGCAGTGCTAGCAGCGGGGGCGAGCAGTACTTC.